The clone carrying this TCR beta chain was counted only a few times. The second PCR ran roughly 7 to 12 cycles with a sample-barcoded 5' primer and J-beta primers. TCRdb re-called the 5' RACE reads through MiXCR, storing one row per CDR3 protein. The repertoire has 750,000 to 950,000 distinct CDR3 sequences, 25% to 30% of them found once; the top ten carry about 9.4%. The entry originates in a study of blood T cells in healthy people across ages. About the research overall: Capture via template switching afforded approximately one barcoded beta molecule per two T cells.

Trimming removed 1 base at V and 3 bases at J, with 9 bases between. CDR3 length: 15 residues. Per germline, CDR1 SGHTA and CDR2 FQGNSA. Another study also made use of these data, one on T cells of mothers and their children.

The specimen sequenced was blood. This chain connects TRBV7-2 to TRBJ1-4; a weak D match, TRBD1 (5 bases). The source of this sequence is a middle-aged woman in good health. CDR3 coding DNA: TGTGCCAGCAGCTTAGTTAAGGGGCCTAATGAAAAACTGTTTTTT. Encoded protein: CASSLVKGPNEKLFF.